The 21 T cell receptor beta chains below all came from one sample that was sequenced in a study of beta chain features in type 1 diabetes. Since all of the isolated RNA was reverse transcribed, expressed TCRB transcripts were what got sequenced. The assay was immunoSEQ multiplex PCR, and TCRdb's table has in-frame clones only and misses some. The table shows a few hundred thousand clones, with about 15% occurring only once. The specimen was naive CD4+ T cells from blood. The receptor source for this set is a woman younger than 30 in good health.

This clone was observed a handful of times. The chain uses TRBV14 and TRBJ1-2, with D possibly matching TRBD1 (5 bases). V was cut by 3 bases and J by 7 bases, with 9 bases left in between. This CDR3 spans 12 amino acids. Germline CDR1 reads SGHDN; CDR2 reads FVKESK. The CDR3 bases are TGTGCCAGCAGCCAGGGCAGGGTTGGCTACACCTTC. Its protein is CASSQGRVGYTF. The complete variable domain, with remaining parts taken from reference TRBV14 and TRBJ1-2, reads EAGVTQFPSHSVIEKGQTVTLRCDPISGHDNLYWYRRVMGKEIKFLLHFVKESKQDESGMPNNRFLAERTGGTYSTLKVQPAELEDSGVYFCASSQGRVGYTFGSGTRLTVV.

This clone has more than one count but fewer than ten. This sequence joins TRBV5-1 and TRBJ1-5, with no clear D. V gave up 0 bases and J gave up 7 bases, with 14 bases separating them. The CDR3 extends over 15 amino acids. Per the germline V gene, CDR1 is SGHRS and CDR2 is YFSETQ. CDR3 loop: CASSLGSGVPQPQHF. CDR3 in DNA: TGCGCCAGCAGCTTGGGGTCCGGGGTCCCCCAGCCCCAGCATTTT. The variable domain in full, with the rest retrieved from reference TRBV5-1 and TRBJ1-5, is KAGVTQTPRYLIKTRGQQVTLSCSPISGHRSVSWYQQTPGQGLQFLFEYFSETQRNKGNFPGRFSGRQFSNSRSEMNVSTLELGDSALYLCASSLGSGVPQPQHFGDGTRLSIL.

The chain recombines TRBV5-8 with TRBJ2-2; 9 bases line up with TRBD1. The CDR3 is 16 residues long. The J segment lost 0 bases and the V segment lost 5 bases, leaving 5 bases of the junction unmatched. The germline gives CDR1 SGHTS, CDR2 YDEGEE. The CDR3 sequence is CASRRRTGANTGELFF. CDR3 nucleotide sequence: TGTGCCAGCAGACGGCGGACAGGGGCGAACACCGGGGAGCTGTTTTTT.

The sample holds a few counts of this clone. This chain joins TRBV30 and TRBJ1-5; D might be TRBD1 (5 bases). Germline values: CDR1 GTSNPN, CDR2 SVGIG (reference sequence). The V and J ends lost 3 bases and 0 bases respectively, with 12 bases between them. The length of the CDR3 is 15 residues. The chain's CDR3 is CAWSPGGGSNQPQHF. CDR3 nucleotide sequence: TGTGCCTGGAGCCCCGGGGGAGGTAGCAATCAGCCCCAGCATTTT.

This clone has only a few counts. V usage is TRBV27 and J usage is TRBJ2-7; 11 nucleotides agree with TRBD1. V lost 5 bases to trimming and J lost 4 bases; unmatched junction nucleotides: 4. Germline loops: CDR1 MNHEY, CDR2 SMNVEV (reference sequence). This CDR3 contains 14 residues. This chain's CDR3 is CASSRGTGGYEQYF. The CDR3 nucleotides read TGTGCCAGCAGTAGAGGGACAGGGGGTTACGAGCAGTACTTC.

The J gene is TRBJ2-1, the V gene TRBV28, with TRBD2 matching over 8 bases. The J segment lost 2 bases and the V segment lost 2 bases, leaving 8 bases of the junction unmatched. The CDR3 totals 17 residues. Germline CDR1 is MDHEN and CDR2 is SYDVKM. This chain's CDR3 is CASSLGLSGGPYNEQFF. CDR3 DNA sequence: TGTGCCAGCAGTTTAGGACTAAGCGGGGGACCCTACAATGAGCAGTTCTTC.

This clone was counted only a few times. CDR3 DNA: TGTGCCAGTCCAGGGGATTCCCTCTCTGGGGCCAACGTCCTGACTTTC. It encodes CASPGDSLSGANVLTF. The J gene is TRBJ2-6, the V gene TRBV18, with a tentative D call TRBD1 (6 bases). Looked up from germline, CDR1 is KGHSH and CDR2 is LQKENI. V lost 9 bases to trimming and J lost 0 bases, with 15 bases between them. This CDR3 has 16 residues. Full variable domain (missing parts from reference TRBV18 and TRBJ2-6): NAGVMQNPRHLVRRRGQEARLRCSPMKGHSHVYWYRQLPEEGLKFMVYLQKENIIDESGMPKERFSAEFPKEGPSILRIQQVVRGDSAAYFCASPGDSLSGANVLTFGAGSRLTVL.

The chain uses TRBV11-3 and TRBJ2-4; 7 bases fit TRBD1. Per germline, CDR1 SGHNT and CDR2 YENEEA. The CDR3 runs to 19 residues. Unmatched junction bases numbered 15, after V lost 3 bases and J lost 1 base. CDR3 sequence (DNA): TGTGCCAGCAGCTTGGAAGGACAGGCTGGCGGTGTGGCCAAAAACATTCAGTACTTC. Translation gives CASSLEGQAGGVAKNIQYF.

This clone was recorded a few times. The gene calls are TRBV29-1 and TRBJ2-7; 7 bases line up with TRBD2. V dropped 0 bases and J dropped 2; count of bases not matched to a gene: 7. The CDR3 runs to 15 residues. CDR1 and CDR2 from the germline V gene are SQVTM and ANQGSEA. The CDR3 bases are TGCAGCGTTGAAGATAGGGGAGGGGCCACCTACGAGCAGTACTTC. As protein: CSVEDRGGATYEQYF.

V gene TRBV18 combines with J gene TRBJ2-1; D unresolved. V dropped 3 bases and J dropped 8 bases, with 8 bases sitting between them. The CDR3 extends over 12 amino acids. CDR1 is KGHSH, CDR2 LQKENI, per germline. CDR3 amino acids: CASSPRFDEQFF. CDR3 DNA: TGTGCCAGCTCACCGAGGTTCGATGAGCAGTTCTTC.

Only a few counts were recorded for this clone. The gene calls are TRBV29-1 and TRBJ1-1, with TRBD1 identical over 8 bases. V lost 8 bases and J lost 4; bases outside the gene matches: 6. This CDR3 contains 12 residues. The germline gives CDR1 SQVTM, CDR2 ANQGSEA. In nucleotides, the CDR3 is TGCAGCTCCCGGACAGGGCGCACTGAAGCTTTCTTT. This sequence encodes CSSRTGRTEAFF.

This clone was counted only a few times. V usage is TRBV30 and J usage is TRBJ2-7; D gene unclear. This CDR3 contains 13 residues. Germline V gene data show CDR1 as GTSNPN and CDR2 as SVGIG (reference sequence). V was clipped by 0 bases and J by 7 bases, with 13 bases between them. The CDR3 spells CAWSVNPTIEQYF. CDR3 DNA sequence: TGTGCCTGGAGTGTAAACCCAACAATAGAGCAGTACTTC.

This clone was seen a few times. The genes are TRBV27 and TRBJ2-3; tentatively, D is TRBD2 (6 bases). The CDR3 has 17 amino acids. Germline CDR1 reads MNHEY; CDR2 reads SMNVEV (reference sequence). With 6 bases removed from V and 0 bases from J, the gap between germline ends came to 19 bases. CDR3 amino acids: CASSRTRLVTSTDTQYF. As DNA, the CDR3 is TGTGCCAGCAGCCGAACGAGACTAGTAACCAGCACAGATACGCAGTATTTT.

This clone was seen more than once but under ten times. V is TRBV9 and J is TRBJ1-2, with a tentative D call TRBD1 (5 bases). The V gene lost 5 bases and the J gene lost 4 bases, with 15 bases spanning the gap. The CDR3 covers 14 residues. In germline, CDR1 is SGDLS, CDR2 YYNGEE. In nucleotides, the CDR3 is TGTGCCAGCAGGACCGACAGACTCAGCTATGGCTACACCTTC. Its translation: CASRTDRLSYGYTF.

This clone occurred a few times. This chain joins TRBV19 and TRBJ1-5; perhaps TRBD1 as D (6 bases). The CDR3 loop spans 15 amino acids. V gave up 4 bases and J gave up 1 base, with 11 bases separating them. Per the germline V gene, CDR1 is LNHDA and CDR2 is SQIVND (reference sequence). The CDR3 loop is CASSTDRSSNQPQHF. The CDR3 DNA follows: TGTGCCAGTAGTACCGACAGGTCGAGCAATCAGCCCCAGCATTTT. Full variable domain (rest looked up from reference TRBV19 and TRBJ1-5): DGGITQSPKYLFRKEGQNVTLSCEQNLNHDAMYWYRQDPGQGLRLIYYSQIVNDFQKGDIAEGYSVSREKKESFPLTVTSAQKNPTAFYLCASSTDRSSNQPQHFGDGTRLSIL.

This clone showed up just a few times. The chain is built from TRBV7-9 and TRBJ2-3; the match to TRBD2 covers 9 bases. The CDR3 has 16 amino acids. Germline V gene sequence: CDR1 SEHNR, CDR2 FQNEAQ (reference sequence). With 4 bases clipped from V and 3 bases from J, the junction kept 8 bases outside the gene matches. The chain's CDR3 is CASSSSSGRWTDTQYF. The DNA of the CDR3 is TGTGCCAGCAGCTCTAGTAGCGGGAGATGGACAGATACGCAGTATTTT.

The rearrangement uses TRBV6-5 and TRBJ2-6; TRBD1 matches 8 bases. V trimming: 6 bases; J trimming: 4 bases; junction bases outside the gene matches: 5. This CDR3 has 15 residues. The germline V gene has CDR1 MNHEY and CDR2 SVGAGI. CDR3 DNA sequence: TGTGCCAGCAGAACGGGACAGGCGGGGGCCAACGTCCTGACTTTC. This gives the protein CASRTGQAGANVLTF.

The J gene is TRBJ2-7, the V gene TRBV5-1, with a tentative D call TRBD2 (5 bases). Germline lookup yields CDR1 SGHRS and CDR2 YFSETQ. V lost 6 bases and J 5 bases, leaving 12 bases between the germline ends. The CDR3 covers 12 residues. The CDR3 DNA is TGCGCCAGCAAGTCTTACGGGGACGAGCAGTACTTC. Translation gives CASKSYGDEQYF.

The chain recombines TRBV28 with TRBJ1-1, with 9 bases identical to TRBD1. Germline CDR1 MDHEN, CDR2 SYDVKM. CDR3 length equals 15 residues. J gave up 2 bases and V 2 bases, and 3 bases lay outside the gene matches. This CDR3 is CASSLGTGRNTEAFF. The CDR3 DNA follows: TGTGCCAGCAGTTTAGGGACAGGGAGAAACACTGAAGCTTTCTTT.

This chain uses TRBV9 with TRBJ2-7; D is perhaps TRBD2 (5 bases). CDR3 length equals 14 residues. Deletions cut 2 bases from V and 10 bases from J, with 19 bases between. CDR1 SGDLS and CDR2 YYNGEE come from the germline V gene. DNA for the CDR3: TGTGCCAGCAGCGTGGAGGCCGGCAGGAGAGAACAGTACTTC. Translated: CASSVEAGRREQYF.

The J gene is TRBJ2-2, the V gene TRBV6-4, with TRBD2 matching over 10 bases. The CDR3 contains 16 residues. Germline V gene lookup returns CDR1 MRHNA and CDR2 SNTAGT. After removal of 4 bases from V and 1 base from J, the junction contained 3 bases not matched to a gene. CDR3 loop: CASSARLAGNTGELFF. The CDR3 bases are TGTGCCAGCAGTGCCAGACTAGCGGGGAACACCGGGGAGCTGTTTTTT.